This T cell receptor beta chain was identified during a study of blood T cells in healthy people across ages. Study-wide results and caveats: Aged donors had fewer naive CD4+ cells and lower diversity than long-lived donors. Per million T cells, the diversity of TCR beta decreased roughly linearly as age advanced. Expanded clonotype changes were possibly confounded by unknown donor CMV status.

Through a sample-barcoded 5' primer and a J-beta primer mix, a second PCR was run for roughly 6 to 12 cycles. Each CDR3 protein is one row after TCRdb ran MiXCR on the 5' RACE reads. Of about 970,000 distinct CDR3 sequences listed, roughly 51% are singletons. In the case of this clonotype: Its antigen is still unknown.

Extraction yielded at least 5 micrograms of total RNA per sample. The sequence was collected from a woman aged 55-69 years in good health. The sequencing sample was made of blood.

CDR3 region: CASRGVGGGYTF. CDR3 sequence (DNA): TGTGCCAGCAGAGGAGTGGGAGGCGGCTACACCTTC. V is TRBV27 and J is TRBJ1-2, with no clear D. The V gene's germline CDR1 is MNHEY and CDR2 SMNVEV (reference sequence). This CDR3 has 12 residues. V dropped 6 bases and J dropped 8 bases, with 13 bases sitting between them.